This TCR beta chain is drawn from a study of T-cell reconstitution after alpha-beta-depleted transplantation in children. The CDR3 is made up of 14 amino acids. CDR1 and CDR2 (germline): MNHEY, SVGAGI. The V and J ends lost 6 bases and 7 bases respectively, with 18 bases between them. This clonotype was detected many times. Unique molecular identifiers tagged the TCRbeta library. TCRdb fed the PCR reads into MiXCR, producing one record per CDR3 protein. The sample has 600,000 to 700,000 distinct CDR3 sequences, around a sixth seen once. Sequencing was performed on PBMCs from the stem cell graft donor, taken from the stem cell graft. J is TRBJ1-2 and V is TRBV6-5; D is unresolved. This sequence was found in a human donor who donated a stem cell graft to a child with acute myeloid leukemia. The CDR3 spells CASSTDPAGGGYTF. In nucleotides, the CDR3 is TGTGCCAGCAGCACGGACCCAGCCGGTGGTGGCTACACCTTC.